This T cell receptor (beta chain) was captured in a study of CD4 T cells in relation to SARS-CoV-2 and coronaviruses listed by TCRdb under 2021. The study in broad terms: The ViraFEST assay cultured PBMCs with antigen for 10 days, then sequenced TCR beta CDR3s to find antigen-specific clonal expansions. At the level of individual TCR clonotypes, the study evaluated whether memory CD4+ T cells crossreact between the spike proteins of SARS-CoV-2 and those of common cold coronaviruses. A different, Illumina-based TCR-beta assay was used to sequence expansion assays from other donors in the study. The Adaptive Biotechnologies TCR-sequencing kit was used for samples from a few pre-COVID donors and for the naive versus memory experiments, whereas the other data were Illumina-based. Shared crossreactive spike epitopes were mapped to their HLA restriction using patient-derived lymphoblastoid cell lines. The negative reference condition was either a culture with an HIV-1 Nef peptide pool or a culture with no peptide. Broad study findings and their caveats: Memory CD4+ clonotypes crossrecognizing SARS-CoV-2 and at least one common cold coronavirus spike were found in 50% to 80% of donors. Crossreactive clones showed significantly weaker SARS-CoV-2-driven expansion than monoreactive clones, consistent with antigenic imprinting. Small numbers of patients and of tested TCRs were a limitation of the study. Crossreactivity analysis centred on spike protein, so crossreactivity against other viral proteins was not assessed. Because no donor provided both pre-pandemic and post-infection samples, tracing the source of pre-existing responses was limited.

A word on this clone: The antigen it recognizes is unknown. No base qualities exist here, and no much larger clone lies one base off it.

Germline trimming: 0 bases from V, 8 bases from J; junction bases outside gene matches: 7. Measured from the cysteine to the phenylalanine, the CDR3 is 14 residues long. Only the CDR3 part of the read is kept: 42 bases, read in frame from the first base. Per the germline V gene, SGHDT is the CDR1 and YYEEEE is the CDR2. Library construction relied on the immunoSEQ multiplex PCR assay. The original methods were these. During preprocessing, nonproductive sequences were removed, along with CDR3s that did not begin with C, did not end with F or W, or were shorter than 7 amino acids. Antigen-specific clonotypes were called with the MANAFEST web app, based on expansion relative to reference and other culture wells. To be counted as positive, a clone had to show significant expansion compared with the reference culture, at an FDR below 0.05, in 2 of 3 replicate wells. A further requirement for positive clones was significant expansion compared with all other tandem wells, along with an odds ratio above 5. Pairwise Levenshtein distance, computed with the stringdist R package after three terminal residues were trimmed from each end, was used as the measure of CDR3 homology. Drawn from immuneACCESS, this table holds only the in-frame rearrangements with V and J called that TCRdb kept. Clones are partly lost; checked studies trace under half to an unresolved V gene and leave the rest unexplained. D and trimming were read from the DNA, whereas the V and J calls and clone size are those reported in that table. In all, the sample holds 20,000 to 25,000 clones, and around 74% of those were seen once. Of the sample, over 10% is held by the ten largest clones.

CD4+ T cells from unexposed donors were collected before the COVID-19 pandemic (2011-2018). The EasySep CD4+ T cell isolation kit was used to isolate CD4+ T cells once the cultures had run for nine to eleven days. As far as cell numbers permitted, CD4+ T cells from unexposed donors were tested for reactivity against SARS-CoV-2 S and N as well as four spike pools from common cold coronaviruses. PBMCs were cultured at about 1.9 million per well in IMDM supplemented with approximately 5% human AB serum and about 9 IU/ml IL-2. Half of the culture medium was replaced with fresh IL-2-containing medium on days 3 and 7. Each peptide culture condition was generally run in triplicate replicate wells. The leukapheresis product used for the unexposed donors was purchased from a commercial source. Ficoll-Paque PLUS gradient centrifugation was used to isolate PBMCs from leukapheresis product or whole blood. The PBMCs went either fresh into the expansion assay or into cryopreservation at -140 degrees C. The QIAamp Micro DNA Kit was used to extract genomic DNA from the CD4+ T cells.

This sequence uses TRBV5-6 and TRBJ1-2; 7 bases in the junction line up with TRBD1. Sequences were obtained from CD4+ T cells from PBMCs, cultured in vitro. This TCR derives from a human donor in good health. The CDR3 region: CASSLDATGSGYTF. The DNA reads TGTGCCAGCAGCTTGGATGCGACAGGGTCCGGCTACACCTTC.